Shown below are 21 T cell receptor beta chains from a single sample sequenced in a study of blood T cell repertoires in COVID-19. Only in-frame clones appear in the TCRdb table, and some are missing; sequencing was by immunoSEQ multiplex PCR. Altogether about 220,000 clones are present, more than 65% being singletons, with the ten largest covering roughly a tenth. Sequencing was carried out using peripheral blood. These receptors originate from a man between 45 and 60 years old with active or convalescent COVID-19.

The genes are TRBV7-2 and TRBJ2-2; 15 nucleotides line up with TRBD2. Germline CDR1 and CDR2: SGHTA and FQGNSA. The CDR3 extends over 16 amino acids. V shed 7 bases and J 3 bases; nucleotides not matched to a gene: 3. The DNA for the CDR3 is TGTGCCAGCACGGGGACTAGCGGGGGGTACACCGGGGAGCTGTTTTTT. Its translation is CASTGTSGGYTGELFF.

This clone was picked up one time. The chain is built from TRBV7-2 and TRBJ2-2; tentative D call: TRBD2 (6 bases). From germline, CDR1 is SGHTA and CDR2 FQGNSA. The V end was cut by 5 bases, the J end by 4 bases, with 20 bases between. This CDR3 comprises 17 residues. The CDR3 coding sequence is TGTGCCAGCAGCCAGGCGCAATGGCGGGGCCTCACCGGGGAGCTGTTTTTT. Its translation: CASSQAQWRGLTGELFF.

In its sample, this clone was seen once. DNA of the CDR3: TGTGCCAGCAGTCTGGCGGGTAGGAATTCACCCCTCCACTTT. Its protein product is CASSLAGRNSPLHF. The J gene is TRBJ1-6, the V gene TRBV7-9, with D unresolved. V was shortened by 6 bases and J by 7 bases, with 13 bases between the two germline ends. The CDR3 covers 14 residues. CDR1 SEHNR and CDR2 FQNEAQ come from the germline V gene (reference sequence).

This CDR3 reads CASSLEDSSITF. CDR3 DNA sequence: TGTGCTAGCTCTCTGGAAGACAGTTCCATTACCTTC. V gene TRBV12-5 combines with J gene TRBJ1-2; maybe TRBD1 (5 bases). The V end lost 9 bases, the J end lost 14 bases, and 22 bases lay between the germline ends. The length of the CDR3 is 12 residues. Germline-derived CDR1 and CDR2 are LGHNT and FRNRAP.

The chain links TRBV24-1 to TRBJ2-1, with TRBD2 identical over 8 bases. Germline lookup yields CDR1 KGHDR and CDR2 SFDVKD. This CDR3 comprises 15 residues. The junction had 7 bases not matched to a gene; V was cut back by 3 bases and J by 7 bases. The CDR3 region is CATSDKGGGWNEQFF. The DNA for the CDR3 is TGTGCCACCAGTGATAAGGGCGGGGGGTGGAATGAGCAGTTCTTC.

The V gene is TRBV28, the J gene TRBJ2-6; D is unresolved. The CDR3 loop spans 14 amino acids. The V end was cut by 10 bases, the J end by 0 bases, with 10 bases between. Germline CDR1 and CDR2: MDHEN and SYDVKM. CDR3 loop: CATVPFSGANVLTF. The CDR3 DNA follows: TGTGCCACCGTCCCCTTCTCTGGGGCCAACGTCCTGACTTTC.

CDR3 nucleotides: TGTGCCAGCAGGAGCCTGGGGGGGTCCGACGAGCAGTACGTC. It yields the protein CASRSLGGSDEQYV. V usage is TRBV2 and J usage is TRBJ2-7; 7 nucleotides align to TRBD2. The CDR3 loop spans 14 amino acids. V was pared by 6 bases and J by 5 bases, with 10 bases of the junction left unmatched. Per the germline V gene, CDR1 is SNHLY and CDR2 is FYNNEI.

In nucleotides, the CDR3 is TGTGCCAGCAGCTTAAGTCCTAGCCACGAGCAGTACGTC. Protein: CASSLSPSHEQYV. The chain links TRBV7-2 to TRBJ2-7, with a possible D match to TRBD2 (5 bases). Germline lookup yields CDR1 SGHTA and CDR2 FQGNSA. CDR3 length: 13 amino acids. Trimming took off 2 bases at V and 5 bases at J, with 10 bases between the two ends.

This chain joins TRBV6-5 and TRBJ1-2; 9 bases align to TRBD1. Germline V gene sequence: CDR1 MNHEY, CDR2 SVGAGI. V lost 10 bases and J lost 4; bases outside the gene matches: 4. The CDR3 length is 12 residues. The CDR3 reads CATAGQGYGYTF. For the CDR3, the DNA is TGTGCCACCGCGGGACAGGGCTATGGCTACACCTTC.

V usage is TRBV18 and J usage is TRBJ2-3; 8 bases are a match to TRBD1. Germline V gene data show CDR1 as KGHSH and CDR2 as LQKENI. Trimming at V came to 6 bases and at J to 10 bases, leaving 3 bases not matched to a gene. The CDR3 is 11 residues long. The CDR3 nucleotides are TGTGCCAGCTCCCCGGACAGGGCGCAGTATTTT. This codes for CASSPDRAQYF.

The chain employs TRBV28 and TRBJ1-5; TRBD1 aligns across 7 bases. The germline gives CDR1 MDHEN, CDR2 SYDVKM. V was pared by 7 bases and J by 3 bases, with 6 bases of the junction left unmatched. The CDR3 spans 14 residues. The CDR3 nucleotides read TGTGCCAGCAATCATGGGACAGACAATCAGCCCCAGCATTTT. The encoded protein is CASNHGTDNQPQHF.

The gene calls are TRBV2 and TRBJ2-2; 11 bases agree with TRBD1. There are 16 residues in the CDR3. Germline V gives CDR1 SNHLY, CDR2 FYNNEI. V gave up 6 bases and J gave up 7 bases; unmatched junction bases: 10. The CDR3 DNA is TGTGCCAGCAGAGCCGCAGGACAGGGGGCGTTCGGGGAGCTGTTTTTT. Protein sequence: CASRAAGQGAFGELFF.

This chain's CDR3 is CASSAHRGAGFSYNEQFF. The CDR3 bases are TGTGCCAGCAGCGCCCACCGGGGGGCGGGCTTTTCCTACAATGAGCAGTTCTTC. The rearrangement uses TRBV9 and TRBJ2-1; maybe TRBD2 (7 bases). The germline CDR1 and CDR2 sequences are SGDLS and YYNGEE. The V gene lost 3 bases and the J gene lost 1 base, with 20 bases spanning the gap. CDR3 size: 18 residues. Filled out from reference TRBV9 and TRBJ2-1, the complete variable domain reads DSGVTQTPKHLITATGQRVTLRCSPRSGDLSVYWYQQSLDQGLQFLIQYYNGEERAKGNILERFSAQQFPDLHSELNLSSLELGDSALYFCASSAHRGAGFSYNEQFFGPGTRLTVL.

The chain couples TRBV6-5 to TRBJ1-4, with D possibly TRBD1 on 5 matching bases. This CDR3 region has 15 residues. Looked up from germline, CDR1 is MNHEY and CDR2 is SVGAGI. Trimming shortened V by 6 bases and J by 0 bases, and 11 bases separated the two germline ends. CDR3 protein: CASSLDMTTNEKLFF. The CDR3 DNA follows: TGTGCCAGCAGCCTGGACATGACAACTAATGAAAAACTGTTTTTT.

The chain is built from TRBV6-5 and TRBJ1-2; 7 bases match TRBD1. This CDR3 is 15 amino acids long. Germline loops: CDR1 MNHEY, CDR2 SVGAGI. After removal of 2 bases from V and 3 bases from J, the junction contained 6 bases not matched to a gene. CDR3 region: CASSYMTGLDYGYTF. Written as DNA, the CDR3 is TGTGCCAGCAGTTACATGACAGGGCTGGACTATGGCTACACCTTC.

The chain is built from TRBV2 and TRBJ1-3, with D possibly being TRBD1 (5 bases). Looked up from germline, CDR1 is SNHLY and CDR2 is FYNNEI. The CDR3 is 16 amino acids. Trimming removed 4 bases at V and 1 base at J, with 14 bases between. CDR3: CASSAQGIRSGNTIYF. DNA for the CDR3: TGTGCCAGCAGTGCTCAGGGAATCCGATCTGGAAACACCATATATTTT.

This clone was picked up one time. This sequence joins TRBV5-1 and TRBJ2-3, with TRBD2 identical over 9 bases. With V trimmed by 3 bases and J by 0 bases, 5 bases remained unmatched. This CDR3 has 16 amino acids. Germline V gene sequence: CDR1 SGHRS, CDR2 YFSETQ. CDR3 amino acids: CASSSGLALSTDTQYF. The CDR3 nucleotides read TGCGCCAGCAGCTCCGGACTAGCGCTTAGCACAGATACGCAGTATTTT.

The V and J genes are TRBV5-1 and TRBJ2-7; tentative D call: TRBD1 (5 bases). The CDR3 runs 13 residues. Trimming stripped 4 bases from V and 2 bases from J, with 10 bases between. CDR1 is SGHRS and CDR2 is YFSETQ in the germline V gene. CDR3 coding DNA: TGCGCCAGCAGCACCGACAGAACCTACGAGCAGTACTTC. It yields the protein CASSTDRTYEQYF.

For the CDR3, the DNA is TGTGCCAGCAGACGACAGGGGAATCAGCCCCAGCATTTT. This codes for CASRRQGNQPQHF. The genes are TRBV12-3 or TRBV12-4 and TRBJ1-5; 8 nucleotides agree with TRBD1. V lost 6 bases and J lost 4; bases outside the gene matches: 2. The CDR3 is 13 amino acids.

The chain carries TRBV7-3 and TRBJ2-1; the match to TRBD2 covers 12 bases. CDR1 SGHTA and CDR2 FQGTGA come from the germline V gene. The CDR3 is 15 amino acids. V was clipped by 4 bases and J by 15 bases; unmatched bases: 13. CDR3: CASSSGPTSGRELFF. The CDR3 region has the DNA TGTGCCAGCAGCTCCGGACCGACTAGCGGGAGAGAATTGTTCTTC.

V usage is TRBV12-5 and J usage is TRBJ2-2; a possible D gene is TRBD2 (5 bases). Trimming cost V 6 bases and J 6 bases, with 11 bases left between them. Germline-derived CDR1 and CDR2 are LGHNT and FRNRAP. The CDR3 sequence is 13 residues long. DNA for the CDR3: TGTGCTAGTGGGCAAGGACTCCCCGGGGAGCTGTTTTTT. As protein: CASGQGLPGELFF.